Each of the 30 T cell receptor beta chains below was sequenced from the same sample in a study of radiation and T cells in renal cell carcinoma. The assay was immunoSEQ multiplex PCR, and TCRdb's table has in-frame clones only and misses some. Seen here are around 99,000 clones, around 84% observed once, and the top ten hold around 7.7%. Time point in this sample: blood 4 weeks post-SBRT, at nephrectomy. Treatment here: 15 Gy SBRT to primary tumor, nephrectomy 4 weeks later. The starting material was blood, obtained from a patient whose treatment included radiotherapy and nephrectomy. The receptor source for this set is a man aged 55 to 70 with renal cell carcinoma.

The rearrangement links TRBV4-2 to TRBJ2-7; D might be TRBD2 (5 bases). CDR1 LGHNA and CDR2 YNFKEQ come from the germline V gene. The CDR3 consists of 17 residues. With 4 bases removed from V and 2 bases from J, the gap between germline ends came to 21 bases. As DNA, the CDR3 is TGTGCCAGCAGCCTAGCAAGCGGCCCGGATAGCACCTACGAGCAGTACTTC. Translation gives CASSLASGPDSTYEQYF.

This clone has a count of ten or more. The junction departs from the called germline gene at one end, perhaps through a read error. The CDR3 nucleotides are TGTGCCAGCAGTTACTCGGGGAACGCTGAAGCTTTCTTT. As protein: CASSYSGNAEAFF. The chain uses TRBV6-5 and TRBJ1-1; unclear D gene. CDR3 length: 13 amino acids. Germline V gene data show CDR1 as MNHEY and CDR2 as SVGAGI.

The chain carries TRBV29-1 and TRBJ1-4, with TRBD1 identical over 7 bases. The V gene's germline CDR1 is SQVTM and CDR2 ANQGSEA. The V and J ends lost 7 bases and 7 bases, in that order; junction bases with no gene match: 6. The CDR3 extends over 12 amino acids. The DNA of the CDR3 is TGCAGCGCAGGGGGGAAGGGTGAAAAACTGTTTTTT. It codes for CSAGGKGEKLFF. Based on the CDR3 plus reference TRBV29-1 and TRBJ1-4, the full variable domain is SAVISQKPSRDICQRGTSLTIQCQVDSQVTMMFWYRQQPGQSLTLIATANQGSEATYESGFVIDKFPISRPNLTFSTLTVSNMSPEDSSIYLCSAGGKGEKLFFGSGTQLSVL.

The J gene is TRBJ2-3, the V gene TRBV7-2; TRBD2 matches at 13 bases. J gave up 7 bases and V 2 bases, and 3 bases lay outside the gene matches. Germline assignment: CDR1 SGHTA and CDR2 FQGNSA. This CDR3 contains 15 residues. The CDR3 loop is CASSLRGLAGNTQYF. Here the CDR3 DNA reads TGTGCCAGCAGCTTAAGGGGACTAGCGGGAAATACGCAGTATTTT.

This clone was recorded once. The chain is built from TRBV30 and TRBJ2-6; 7 bases match TRBD1. Germline trimming cut 4 bases from V and 2 bases from J; bases unmatched to any gene: 5. The CDR3 totals 15 residues. Germline V gene lookup returns CDR1 GTSNPN and CDR2 SVGIG (reference sequence). The CDR3 here is CAWTKGAAGANVLTF. CDR3 bases: TGTGCCTGGACCAAGGGGGCGGCTGGGGCCAACGTCCTGACTTTC.

This rearrangement joins TRBV2 to TRBJ2-1; a possible D gene is TRBD1 (6 bases). The CDR3 spans 13 residues. V shed 5 bases and J shed 5 bases, with 10 bases lying between them. Per the germline V gene, CDR1 is SNHLY and CDR2 is FYNNEI. CDR3 in DNA: TGTGCCAGCAGTCAAGACAGGAACAATGAGCAGTTCTTC. It is translated as CASSQDRNNEQFF.

The chain couples TRBV28 to TRBJ1-1, with TRBD1 identical over 8 bases. The V gene's germline CDR1 is MDHEN and CDR2 SYDVKM. The CDR3 length is 15 residues. Trimming took 3 bases from V and 7 from J; bases not matched to a gene: 10. CDR3 sequence: CASSFGGPGQGEAFF. The CDR3 DNA reads TGTGCCAGCAGTTTTGGGGGTCCTGGACAGGGTGAAGCTTTCTTT.

V gene TRBV29-1 combines with J gene TRBJ1-4; possibly TRBD1 for D (5 bases). This CDR3 has 12 residues. Trimming removed 3 bases at V and 8 bases at J, with 10 bases between. Germline V gene data show CDR1 as SQVTM and CDR2 as ANQGSEA. CDR3 region: CSVDEGHEKLFF. The CDR3 region has the DNA TGCAGCGTTGATGAAGGACACGAAAAACTGTTTTTT.

The chain combines TRBV27 with TRBJ2-7; TRBD1 might be the D (5 bases). Germline CDR1 reads MNHEY; CDR2 reads SMNVEV (reference sequence). Trimming left V 5 bases short and J 4 bases short, with 15 bases between. The CDR3 spans 14 residues. CDR3: CASSAYQGGYEQYF. In nucleotides, the CDR3 is TGTGCCAGCAGTGCATACCAGGGTGGTTACGAGCAGTACTTC.

V gene TRBV7-2 combines with J gene TRBJ2-1, with 12 bases aligning to TRBD2. The V and J ends lost 2 bases and 6 bases, in that order; junction bases with no gene match: 8. This CDR3 is built from 17 residues. Germline V gene lookup returns CDR1 SGHTA and CDR2 FQGNSA. The CDR3 DNA sequence: TGTGCCAGCAGCTTATCCCCTAGCGGGAGGGGATTCAATGAGCAGTTCTTC. Residues: CASSLSPSGRGFNEQFF.

The chain couples TRBV29-1 to TRBJ2-1, with a weak D call TRBD1 (6 bases). V was clipped by 6 bases and J by 0 bases, with 15 bases between them. Germline V gene sequence: CDR1 SQVTM, CDR2 ANQGSEA. The CDR3 contains 15 residues. The CDR3 loop is CSVPTGSSSYNEQFF. In DNA, the CDR3 is TGCAGCGTGCCTACAGGGTCAAGCTCCTACAATGAGCAGTTCTTC.

The chain is built from TRBV21-1 and TRBJ1-2; the D call TRBD1 from the table was never checked on the DNA. TRBV21-1 has pseudogene status. The CDR3 loop spans 16 amino acids. This chain's CDR3 is CASSKGRTGEDYGYTF. CDR3 in DNA: TGTGCCAGCAGCAAAGGGCGAACAGGGGAGGACTATGGCTACACCTTC.

The chain recombines TRBV29-1 with TRBJ1-3, with D possibly matching TRBD1 (5 bases). Germline assignment: CDR1 SQVTM and CDR2 ANQGSEA. The CDR3 runs 15 residues. Trimming cost V 0 bases and J 4 bases, with 13 bases left between them. The CDR3 is CSVEDRAGLGNTIYF. CDR3 nucleotides: TGCAGCGTTGAAGATAGGGCAGGGTTGGGAAACACCATATATTTT.

This clone was detected only a few times. The rearrangement joins TRBV5-1 to TRBJ2-1; TRBD1 is a possible D gene (6 bases). Per germline, CDR1 SGHRS and CDR2 YFSETQ. The CDR3 is 14 amino acids. V was pared by 4 bases and J by 10 bases, with 18 bases between. Written as DNA, the CDR3 is TGCGCCAGCAGCCTTCCTAGAGACAGGCAAGAGCAGTTCTTC. This codes for CASSLPRDRQEQFF.

The chain uses TRBV29-1 and TRBJ2-1; 12 bases line up with TRBD2. V trimming: 7 bases; J trimming: 6 bases; junction bases outside the gene matches: 10. Germline V gives CDR1 SQVTM, CDR2 ANQGSEA. The CDR3 consists of 15 residues. The DNA of the CDR3 is TGCAGCGCCTCCACTAGCGGGAGGTCAATCAATGAGCAGTTCTTC. This gives the protein CSASTSGRSINEQFF.

The V call is TRBV7-9, the J call TRBJ1-1; 8 nucleotides agree with TRBD1. Germline CDR1 reads SEHNR; CDR2 reads FQNEAQ (reference sequence). J gave up 2 bases and V 5 bases, and 7 bases lay outside the gene matches. The length of the CDR3 is 15 residues. CDR3 sequence reads: CASSPTGQVNTEAFF. The CDR3 DNA reads TGTGCCAGCAGCCCGACGGGACAGGTCAACACTGAAGCTTTCTTT.

The CDR3 sequence: CASSPQAGKGYTF. For the CDR3, the DNA is TGTGCCAGCTCACCACAGGCAGGGAAAGGCTACACCTTC. This chain links TRBV18 with TRBJ1-2; tentative D call: TRBD1 (5 bases). This CDR3 is built from 13 residues. With 1 base removed from V and 8 bases from J, the gap between germline ends came to 11 bases. CDR1 is KGHSH and CDR2 is LQKENI in the germline V gene.

The genes are TRBV5-7 and TRBJ2-1; 15 bases map to TRBD2. TRBV5-7 belongs to the ORF category, with a function that is uncertain. The CDR3 has 16 amino acids. Losses at the gene ends were 4 bases for V and 8 bases for J; bases not matched to a gene: 7. The CDR3: CASSAGTSGRMDEQFF. Written as DNA, the CDR3 is TGTGCCAGCAGCGCCGGGACTAGCGGGAGGATGGATGAGCAGTTCTTC.

The V and J genes are TRBV7-7 and TRBJ2-5; D tentatively fits TRBD1 or TRBD2 (7 bases each). Trimming removed 2 bases from V and 3 bases from J, with 13 bases in between. The CDR3 is made up of 15 amino acids. CDR1 is SSHAT, CDR2 FNYEAQ, per germline (reference sequence). The CDR3 protein is CASSLNPGGEETQYF. CDR3 in DNA: TGTGCCAGCAGCTTAAATCCAGGGGGGGAAGAGACCCAGTACTTC.

The count of this clone is one. V usage is TRBV6-6 and J usage is TRBJ2-3; weak D call: TRBD2 (5 bases). The germline gives CDR1 MNHNY, CDR2 SVGAGI (reference sequence). The CDR3 extends over 12 amino acids. V was cut by 2 bases and J by 5 bases, with 5 bases left in between. For the CDR3, the DNA is TGTGCCAGCAGTTACCGGGGAGATACGCAGTATTTT. It yields the protein CASSYRGDTQYF.

The table lists this clone with a count of one. At one end, the junction sequence differs from germline, possibly due to a read error. V and J are TRBV29-1 and TRBJ2-5; D ambiguous. This CDR3 region has 13 residues. The germline V gene encodes CDR1 SQVTM and CDR2 ANQGSEA. For the CDR3, the DNA is TGCAGCGTTTTACCCGAAAACCAAGGGACCCAGTACTTC. As protein: CSVLPENQGTQYF.

The chain joins TRBV19 to TRBJ2-2; 10 bases fit TRBD2. Germline V gives CDR1 LNHDA, CDR2 SQIVND (reference sequence). The ends lost 5 bases at V and 4 bases at J; junction bases unmatched: 4. This CDR3 is 15 amino acids long. The CDR3 here is CASSPSGRGTGELFF. The CDR3 region has the DNA TGTGCCAGTAGTCCGAGCGGGAGGGGCACCGGGGAGCTGTTTTTT.

In its sample, this clone was seen once. The genes are TRBV4-3 and TRBJ2-5, with 9 bases fitting TRBD1. CDR3 size: 16 residues. Germline trimming cut 0 bases from V and 4 bases from J; bases unmatched to any gene: 6. CDR1 is LGHNA and CDR2 is YSLEER in the germline V gene. The CDR3 nucleotides are TGCGCCAGCAGCCAAGATGGGACAGGGACGGTAGAGACCCAGTACTTC. Protein: CASSQDGTGTVETQYF.

The chain uses TRBV19 and TRBJ2-1; D call uncertain. V lost 1 base, J lost 4 bases, and 8 bases lay in between. The CDR3 has 14 amino acids. Germline values: CDR1 LNHDA, CDR2 SQIVND (reference sequence). This chain's CDR3 is CASSIGGRYNEQFF. The CDR3 nucleotides read TGTGCCAGTAGTATAGGGGGTAGGTACAATGAGCAGTTCTTC. The whole variable domain, filled in from reference TRBV19 and TRBJ2-1, reads DGGITQSPKYLFRKEGQNVTLSCEQNLNHDAMYWYRQDPGQGLRLIYYSQIVNDFQKGDIAEGYSVSREKKESFPLTVTSAQKNPTAFYLCASSIGGRYNEQFFGPGTRLTVL.

The V call is TRBV27, the J call TRBJ2-1, with D unclear. Germline lookup yields CDR1 MNHEY and CDR2 SMNVEV (reference sequence). The V gene lost 4 bases and the J gene lost 9 bases, with 10 bases spanning the gap. CDR3 size: 12 residues. For the CDR3, the DNA is TGTGCCAGCAGTTGGGCCGGTGGTGAGCAGTTCTTC. Translating it yields CASSWAGGEQFF.

The V and J genes are TRBV5-6 and TRBJ2-6, with 11 bases fitting TRBD1. Germline V gene data show CDR1 as SGHDT and CDR2 as YYEEEE. V was clipped by 5 bases and J by 1 base; unmatched bases: 5. CDR3 length: 17 residues. CDR3 DNA: TGTGCCAGCAGGTGGGACAGGGGGACTTCTGGGGCCAACGTCCTGACTTTC. Protein: CASRWDRGTSGANVLTF. Using reference TRBV5-6 and TRBJ2-6 for the parts outside the CDR3, the full variable domain is DAGVTQSPTHLIKTRGQQVTLRCSPKSGHDTVSWYQQALGQGPQFIFQYYEEEERQRGNFPDRFSGHQFPNYSSELNVNALLLGDSALYLCASRWDRGTSGANVLTFGAGSRLTVL.

The CDR3 protein is CASSLSPQANQPQHF. For the CDR3, the DNA is TGTGCCAGCAGTCTCTCCCCGCAGGCTAATCAGCCCCAGCATTTT. The genes are TRBV6-5 and TRBJ1-5; D uncertain. This CDR3 is built from 15 residues. Germline V lookup: CDR1 MNHEY, CDR2 SVGAGI. Trimming pared 5 bases from V and 4 bases from J, leaving 15 bases between.

The chain carries TRBV15 and TRBJ2-3, with TRBD1 as a possible D gene (6 bases). Germline V gene data show CDR1 as LNHNV and CDR2 as YYDKDF (reference sequence). The V end lost 3 bases, the J end lost 3 bases, and 7 bases lay between the germline ends. The CDR3 runs to 13 residues. CDR3 protein: CATSSTGTDTQYF. The CDR3, as DNA: TGTGCCACCAGCAGCACAGGGACAGATACGCAGTATTTT.

The rearrangement uses TRBV5-1 and TRBJ1-5, with D possibly being TRBD1 (5 bases). Germline lookup yields CDR1 SGHRS and CDR2 YFSETQ. The CDR3 sequence is 15 residues long. V gave up 2 bases and J gave up 3 bases, with 12 bases separating them. DNA for the CDR3: TGCGCCAGCAGCTTATCTGGAGGGGACAATCAGCCCCAGCATTTT. It specifies CASSLSGGDNQPQHF.

The rearrangement links TRBV5-1 to TRBJ2-5; 7 bases match TRBD1. The J call may be mistaken, given a closer DNA end match to TRBJ2-7. Germline CDR1 SGHRS, CDR2 YFSETQ. The CDR3 consists of 14 residues. The CDR3 DNA reads as TGCGCCAGCAGCTTGGGAGGGGGCAGGGGCGAGCAGTACTTC. Translation gives CASSLGGGRGEQYF.